This TCR beta chain was sequenced in a study of cytomegalovirus exposure and HLA in healthy donors. PCR was performed using 60 Vbeta and 13 Jbeta primers. Sequencing was performed with immunoSEQ multiplex PCR; in TCRdb, only in-frame clones are kept and a portion is missing. The sample lists about 91,000 clones; around 73% were seen once. CDR3 length equals 12 residues. V was cut by 7 bases and J by 1 base, with 7 bases left in between. Germline V lookup: CDR1 ENHRY, CDR2 SYGVKD. The sample was PBMCs. This clonotype was sampled from a female donor in good health and CMV-seronegative. The gene calls are TRBV10-3 and TRBJ1-1; possible D gene TRBD1, 5 bases. This CDR3 reads CAITGGNTEAFF. The CDR3 region has the DNA TGTGCCATCACGGGGGGGAACACTGAAGCTTTCTTT.